This entry lists 30 T cell receptor beta chains sequenced from one sample in a study of T cells in Graves' hyperthyroidism and ophthalmopathy. RNA transcripts were the template for amplifying TCR beta CDR3 regions. An initial round of RT-PCR targeting the TCR CDR3 relied on the HTBI primer set. TCRdb re-derived calls from the multiplex PCR reads in MiXCR, one entry per CDR3 protein. This table holds about 360,000 distinct CDR3 sequences, around 13% found once. Sequenced sample: blood. These receptors all come from a woman aged 18-30 years with Graves' hyperthyroidism.

There are many counts of this clonotype. The chain combines TRBV6-2 or TRBV6-3 with TRBJ2-1; 9 bases match TRBD2. V lost 0 bases and J lost 5; bases outside the gene matches: 8. The length of the CDR3 is 17 residues. Germline CDR1 and CDR2: MNHEY and SVGEGT. The CDR3 DNA is TGTGCCAGCAGTTACTCGTTAGCGGGAGACGGGGACAATGAGCAGTTCTTC. As protein: CASSYSLAGDGDNEQFF.

Many counts were recorded for this clonotype. CDR3 DNA: TGTGCCACAGACAGGGCCTATGGCTACACCTTC. Translated, it gives CATDRAYGYTF. The rearrangement uses TRBV2 and TRBJ1-2; TRBD1 matches at 7 bases. The CDR3 is 11 residues long. V shed 10 bases and J 4 bases; nucleotides not matched to a gene: 3. CDR1 is SNHLY and CDR2 is FYNNEI in the germline V gene.

This clonotype was seen ten or more times. The V and J genes are TRBV7-3 and TRBJ1-2; 7 positions match TRBD1. The CDR3 length is 15 residues. V was pared by 4 bases and J by 4 bases, with 9 bases of the junction left unmatched. The germline V gene has CDR1 SGHTA and CDR2 FQGTGA. The CDR3: CASSSGTGDSYGYTF. In nucleotides, the CDR3 is TGTGCCAGCAGCTCAGGAACAGGGGACAGCTATGGCTACACCTTC.

This clonotype was found many times. The chain couples TRBV6-1 to TRBJ2-5; no reliable D call. V lost 6 bases to trimming and J lost 9 bases, with 14 bases between them. Germline CDR1 and CDR2: MNHNS and SASEGT. The CDR3 extends over 12 amino acids. CDR3 protein: CASSSLRESQYF. As DNA, the CDR3 is TGTGCCAGCAGCTCTTTGCGCGAGTCCCAGTACTTC.

The table lists this clonotype with many counts. V and J are TRBV2 and TRBJ2-1; 7 bases line up with TRBD2. This CDR3 contains 13 residues. The ends lost 6 bases at V and 7 bases at J; junction bases unmatched: 6. CDR1 is SNHLY and CDR2 is FYNNEI in the germline V gene. The CDR3 region has the DNA TGTGCCAGCAGCTCTGGGGGGGGGAATGAGCAGTTCTTC. This encodes CASSSGGGNEQFF. Looking up the rest from reference TRBV2 and TRBJ2-1 gives the full variable domain: EPEVTQTPSHQVTQMGQEVILRCVPISNHLYFYWYRQILGQKVEFLVSFYNNEISEKSEIFDDQFSVERPDGSNFTLKIRSTKLEDSAMYFCASSSGGGNEQFFGPGTRLTVL.

The chain uses TRBV30 and TRBJ1-1, with TRBD1 matching 8 bases. Germline values: CDR1 GTSNPN, CDR2 SVGIG (reference sequence). CDR3 size: 14 residues. The V and J ends lost 4 bases and 5 bases, in that order; junction bases with no gene match: 9. CDR3 DNA sequence: TGTGCCTGGACCCGAGACAGGGGAGGAACTGAAGCTTTCTTT. It yields the protein CAWTRDRGGTEAFF.

This clonotype has a handful of counts. The V call is TRBV5-6, the J call TRBJ1-1, with D unclear. CDR1 is SGHDT and CDR2 is YYEEEE in the germline V gene. CDR3 length: 12 residues. V was clipped by 3 bases and J by 4 bases, with 7 bases between them. The CDR3 loop reads CASSWVSTEAFF. CDR3 sequence (DNA): TGTGCCAGCAGCTGGGTAAGCACTGAAGCTTTCTTT.

In this sample, this clonotype turned up many times. For the CDR3, the DNA is TGTGCCAGCTCACTAGGACTAGCGGGCACCTACAATGAGCAGTTCTTC. As protein: CASSLGLAGTYNEQFF. This chain uses TRBV18 with TRBJ2-1; 11 positions agree with TRBD2. V lost 4 bases and J lost 2; bases outside the gene matches: 4. CDR3 length: 16 residues. Germline CDR1 KGHSH, CDR2 LQKENI.

This clonotype was counted only a few times. The gene calls are TRBV7-9 and TRBJ2-7; 11 bases line up with TRBD2. Trimming at V came to 3 bases and at J to 2 bases, leaving 9 bases not matched to a gene. The CDR3 runs to 17 residues. From germline, CDR1 is SEHNR and CDR2 FQNEAQ (reference sequence). The CDR3 DNA follows: TGTGCCAGCAGCTTCCGCTCCGGGACTAGCGGCACCTACGAGCAGTACTTC. It codes for CASSFRSGTSGTYEQYF.

This clonotype was seen ten or more times. The gene calls are TRBV2 and TRBJ2-3, with 13 bases that match TRBD2. This CDR3 spans 17 amino acids. Trimming removed 6 bases from V and 3 bases from J; junction bases left unmatched: 9. Germline CDR1 SNHLY, CDR2 FYNNEI. This CDR3 is CASRRTSGGASTDTQYF. Written as DNA, the CDR3 is TGTGCCAGCAGGAGAACTAGCGGGGGGGCCTCGACAGATACGCAGTATTTT.

This chain connects TRBV27 to TRBJ1-1; 10 positions match TRBD1. Germline V lookup: CDR1 MNHEY, CDR2 SMNVEV (reference sequence). There are 15 residues in the CDR3. With 5 bases clipped from V and 5 bases from J, the junction kept 8 bases outside the gene matches. CDR3 protein: CASSPWTGGRTEAFF. The CDR3 DNA reads as TGTGCCAGCAGTCCGTGGACAGGGGGGAGGACTGAAGCTTTCTTT.

This sequence joins TRBV14 and TRBJ1-2; maybe TRBD1 (5 bases). The CDR3 has 15 amino acids. V lost 1 base to trimming and J lost 4 bases, with 13 bases between them. Germline lookup yields CDR1 SGHDN and CDR2 FVKESK. The CDR3 sequence: CASSQVPGEFYGYTF. DNA of the CDR3: TGTGCCAGCAGCCAAGTCCCGGGGGAATTCTATGGCTACACCTTC.

There are a few counts of this clonotype. The V gene is TRBV10-3, the J gene TRBJ2-7; TRBD1 aligns across 12 bases. The J segment lost 4 bases and the V segment lost 6 bases, leaving 10 bases of the junction unmatched. CDR3 size: 16 residues. Germline-derived CDR1 and CDR2 are ENHRY and SYGVKD. The CDR3 DNA reads as TGTGCCATCAGGGGAGCAGGGACAGGGGGCTTATACGAGCAGTACTTC. It is translated as CAIRGAGTGGLYEQYF.

Concerning this clonotype itself: A much larger clone lies a single base off, so this may be a read error. This sequence joins TRBV6-2 or TRBV6-3 and TRBJ1-1; D unclear. Germline V lookup: CDR1 MNHEY, CDR2 SVGEGT. The CDR3 spans 13 residues. The CDR3 region is CASSRGLSTEALF. CDR3 DNA: TGTGCCAGCAGTCGAGGTTTGAGCACTGAAGCTCTCTTT.

This rearrangement joins TRBV3-1 to TRBJ2-1, with 14 bases aligning to TRBD2. The CDR3 is 16 residues long. The germline V gene encodes CDR1 LGHDT and CDR2 YNNKEL (reference sequence). V dropped 3 bases and J dropped 5; count of bases not matched to a gene: 3. The CDR3 protein is CASSHGLAGGNNEQFF. In DNA form, the CDR3 reads TGTGCCAGCAGCCATGGACTAGCGGGGGGCAACAATGAGCAGTTCTTC.

The chain has TRBV4-1 and TRBJ1-2; D remains unclear. Germline V gene sequence: CDR1 MGHRA, CDR2 YSYEKL. The V end lost 0 bases, the J end lost 6 bases, and 14 bases lay between the germline ends. There are 15 residues in the CDR3. CDR3: CASSQDTGRIDGYTF. CDR3 DNA: TGCGCCAGCAGCCAAGATACGGGCAGGATTGATGGCTACACCTTC.

This clonotype was recorded a few times. The chain has TRBV7-2 and TRBJ2-3, with TRBD1 matching over 9 bases. The CDR3 sequence is 21 residues long. Germline assignment: CDR1 SGHTA and CDR2 FQGNSA. V shed 5 bases and J 2 bases; nucleotides not matched to a gene: 23. Written as DNA, the CDR3 is TGTGCCAGCAGCACATCAAGCCGACAGGGGGAGTTCGGAAGGGACACAGATACGCAGTATTTT. It translates to CASSTSSRQGEFGRDTDTQYF.

The chain uses TRBV6-2 or TRBV6-3 and TRBJ2-7; 11 bases are a match to TRBD1. The CDR3 has 15 residues. Germline V CDR1 and CDR2: MNHEY, SVGEGT. The V and J ends lost 6 bases and 6 bases, in that order; junction bases with no gene match: 10. The CDR3 sequence: CASSAIGQGAGEQYF. CDR3 sequence (DNA): TGTGCCAGCAGCGCAATCGGACAGGGGGCGGGCGAGCAGTACTTC.

Notes on this clonotype: The junction shows a germline mismatch at one end, possibly a read error. V usage is TRBV5-1 and J usage is TRBJ2-5; D might be TRBD2 (6 bases). The CDR3 runs to 14 residues. Germline CDR1 is SGHRS and CDR2 is YFSETQ. The chain's CDR3 is CVSSLGDFQETQYF. The CDR3 nucleotides read TGCGTCAGCAGCTTGGGGGACTTCCAAGAGACCCAGTACTTC.

This clonotype was counted ten times or more. The genes are TRBV5-1 and TRBJ2-7, with 10 bases aligning to TRBD1. Per the germline V gene, CDR1 is SGHRS and CDR2 is YFSETQ. V was pared by 5 bases and J by 5 bases, with 7 bases of the junction left unmatched. The CDR3 covers 14 residues. The CDR3 region is CASRPTGGANEQYF. CDR3 DNA: TGCGCCAGCAGACCGACAGGGGGCGCGAACGAGCAGTACTTC.

In its sample, this clonotype was seen many times. V usage is TRBV7-8 and J usage is TRBJ2-4, with 10 bases lining up with TRBD1. Germline CDR1 reads SGHVS; CDR2 reads FQNEAQ. The CDR3 extends over 20 amino acids. V was clipped by 5 bases and J by 0 bases; unmatched bases: 16. Written as DNA, the CDR3 is TGTGCCAGCAGCCCCCGTGCGGGGGACAGGGGACCTATAGCCAAAAACATTCAGTACTTC. Its translation: CASSPRAGDRGPIAKNIQYF.

This clonotype was seen many times. This sequence joins TRBV2 and TRBJ1-1, with 9 bases matching TRBD1. Germline loops: CDR1 SNHLY, CDR2 FYNNEI. V gave up 6 bases and J gave up 5 bases; unmatched junction bases: 7. The CDR3 consists of 14 residues. The chain's CDR3 is CASRGPGQGTEAFF. CDR3 coding DNA: TGTGCCAGCAGGGGACCGGGACAGGGTACTGAAGCTTTCTTT.

This clonotype was seen a handful of times. The CDR3 protein is CASSLGPDTRNIQYF. The CDR3 bases are TGTGCCAGCAGCTTAGGTCCAGACACCAGAAACATTCAGTACTTC. The rearrangement joins TRBV7-9 to TRBJ2-4; no reliable D call. The CDR3 loop spans 15 amino acids. From germline, CDR1 is SEHNR and CDR2 FQNEAQ (reference sequence). The ends were cut back, 1 base at V and 6 bases at J, with 13 bases in the middle. Looking up the rest from reference TRBV7-9 and TRBJ2-4 gives the full variable domain: DTGVSQNPRHKITKRGQNVTFRCDPISEHNRLYWYRQTLGQGPEFLTYFQNEAQLEKSRLLSDRFSAERPKGSFSTLEIQRTEQGDSAMYLCASSLGPDTRNIQYFGAGTRLSVL.

This clonotype was seen ten or more times. CDR3 sequence reads: CASTELGTGNTIYF. Written as DNA, the CDR3 is TGTGCCAGCACCGAACTGGGGACTGGAAACACCATATATTTT. The J gene is TRBJ1-3, the V gene TRBV2; D not resolved. V shed 7 bases and J shed 2 bases, with 12 bases lying between them. The CDR3 contains 14 residues. Germline V CDR1 and CDR2: SNHLY, FYNNEI.

This clonotype was counted ten times or more. The chain joins TRBV3-1 to TRBJ1-2; weak D call: TRBD1 (6 bases). Germline loops: CDR1 LGHDT, CDR2 YNNKEL (reference sequence). The CDR3 consists of 15 residues. Trimming stripped 6 bases from V and 8 bases from J, with 22 bases between. The CDR3 DNA reads TGTGCCAGCAGGAGAAGCGTGGGGGCCTCGTGGGGCTACACCTTC. Protein sequence: CASRRSVGASWGYTF.

This clonotype was seen many times. This chain connects TRBV6-1 to TRBJ2-1; 16 bases line up with TRBD2. Unmatched junction bases numbered 8, after V lost 2 bases and J lost 10 bases. CDR3 length: 17 amino acids. Germline V gene data show CDR1 as MNHNS and CDR2 as SASEGT. In DNA form, the CDR3 reads TGTGCCAGCAGTGAACAGGGACTAGCGGGAGGGCCGAAAGAGCAGTTCTTC. Its translation: CASSEQGLAGGPKEQFF.

This clonotype has a count of ten or more. The genes are TRBV6-2 or TRBV6-3 and TRBJ2-3; 9 nucleotides line up with TRBD2. Unmatched junction bases numbered 5, after V lost 5 bases and J lost 5 bases. CDR1 and CDR2 (germline): MNHEY, SVGEGT. The CDR3 is made up of 14 amino acids. CDR3 sequence (DNA): TGTGCCAGCAGTCCTAGCGGGATTGTAGATACGCAGTATTTT. This encodes CASSPSGIVDTQYF.

This clonotype was counted at least ten times. The chain combines TRBV7-9 with TRBJ2-7; D is perhaps TRBD1 (6 bases). Trimming took 8 bases from V and 2 from J, leaving 10 bases between them. CDR1 SEHNR and CDR2 FQNEAQ come from the germline V gene (reference sequence). This CDR3 has 12 residues. This CDR3 reads CASGGPPYEQYF. The CDR3, as DNA: TGTGCCAGCGGGGGCCCTCCCTACGAGCAGTACTTC.

This clonotype was counted ten times or more. CDR3 nucleotide sequence: TGTGCCAGCAGACAGGGTCTATTTGGCGAGCAGTACTTC. Translation: CASRQGLFGEQYF. The V and J genes are TRBV6-2 or TRBV6-3 and TRBJ2-7; TRBD1 might be the D (6 bases). Germline-derived CDR1 and CDR2 are MNHEY and SVGEGT. V gave up 6 bases and J gave up 6 bases, with 15 bases separating them. This CDR3 is built from 13 residues.

This clonotype was observed many times. J is TRBJ2-1 and V is TRBV29-1; 12 nucleotides align to TRBD2. Germline CDR1 and CDR2: SQVTM and ANQGSEA. The J segment lost 5 bases and the V segment lost 4 bases, leaving 12 bases of the junction unmatched. CDR3 length equals 17 residues. The CDR3 region is CSVAKTSGSLSHNEQFF. As DNA, the CDR3 is TGCAGCGTTGCCAAGACTAGCGGGAGTTTATCGCACAATGAGCAGTTCTTC.